This TCR beta chain was sequenced for a study of shared clonotypes between healthy human individuals. Study outcomes and limitations: Blood alone was sampled, and tissue repertoires likely differ.

The CDR3 spans 14 residues. Germline CDR1 and CDR2: MNHEY and SVGAGI. V lost 4 bases to trimming and J lost 2 bases; unmatched junction nucleotides: 5. Concerning this clone itself: Its antigen is still unknown.

The data were produced by immunoSEQ multiplex PCR, yet TCRdb's version contains in-frame clones alone and is incomplete. The top ten clones hold approximately 0.9% of a sample with over 950,000 clones, approximately 80% of them seen once. The study drew its donors from healthy HIV-negative adults without recent acute infections or vaccinations. Division of CD4+ cells produced a CD45RA+ naive subset and a CD45RA-negative memory subset. The sample taken for sequencing was memory CD4+ T cells from PBMCs. Indicated subset: CD45RA-negative fraction. The genes are TRBV6-5 and TRBJ2-7, with 7 bases identical to TRBD1. This TCR was recovered from a man younger than 30 in good health. Some clones in this sample may be carry-over from other donors' samples. CDR3 sequence (DNA): TGTGCCAGCAGTTCTAGGGGGCCGACCTACGAGCAGTACTTC. It codes for CASSSRGPTYEQYF.